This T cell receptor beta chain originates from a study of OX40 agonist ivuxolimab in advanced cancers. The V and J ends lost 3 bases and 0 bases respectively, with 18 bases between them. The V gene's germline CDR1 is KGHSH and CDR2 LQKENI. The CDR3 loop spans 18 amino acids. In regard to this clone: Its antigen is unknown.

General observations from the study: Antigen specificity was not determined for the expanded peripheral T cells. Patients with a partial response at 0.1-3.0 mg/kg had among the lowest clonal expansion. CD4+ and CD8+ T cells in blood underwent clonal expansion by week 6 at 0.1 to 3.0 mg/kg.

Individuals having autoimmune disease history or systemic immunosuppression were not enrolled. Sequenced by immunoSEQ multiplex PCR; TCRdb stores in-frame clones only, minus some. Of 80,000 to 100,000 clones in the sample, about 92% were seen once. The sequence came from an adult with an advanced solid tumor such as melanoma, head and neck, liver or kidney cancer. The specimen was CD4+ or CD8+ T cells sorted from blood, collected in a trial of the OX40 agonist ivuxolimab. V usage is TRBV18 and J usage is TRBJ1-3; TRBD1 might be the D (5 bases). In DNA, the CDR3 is TGTGCCAGCTCACCGAGAGGCGACAGCCGAAGCTCTGGAAACACCATATATTTT. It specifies CASSPRGDSRSSGNTIYF.